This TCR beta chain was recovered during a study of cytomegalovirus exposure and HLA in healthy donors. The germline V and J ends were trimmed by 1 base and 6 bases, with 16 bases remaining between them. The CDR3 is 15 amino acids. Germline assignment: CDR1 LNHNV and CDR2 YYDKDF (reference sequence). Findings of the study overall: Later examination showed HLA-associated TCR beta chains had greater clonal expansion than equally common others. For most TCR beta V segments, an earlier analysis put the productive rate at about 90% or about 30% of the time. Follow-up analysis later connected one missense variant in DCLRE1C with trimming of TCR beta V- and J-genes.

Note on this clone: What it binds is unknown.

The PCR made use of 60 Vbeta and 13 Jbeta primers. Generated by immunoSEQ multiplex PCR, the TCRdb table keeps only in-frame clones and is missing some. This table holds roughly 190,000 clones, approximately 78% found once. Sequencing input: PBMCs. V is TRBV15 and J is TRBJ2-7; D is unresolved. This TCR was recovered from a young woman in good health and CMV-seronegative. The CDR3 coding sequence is TGTGCCACCAGCAGAGGATTGGGTAGCATGGGCGAGCAGTACTTC. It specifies CATSRGLGSMGEQYF.